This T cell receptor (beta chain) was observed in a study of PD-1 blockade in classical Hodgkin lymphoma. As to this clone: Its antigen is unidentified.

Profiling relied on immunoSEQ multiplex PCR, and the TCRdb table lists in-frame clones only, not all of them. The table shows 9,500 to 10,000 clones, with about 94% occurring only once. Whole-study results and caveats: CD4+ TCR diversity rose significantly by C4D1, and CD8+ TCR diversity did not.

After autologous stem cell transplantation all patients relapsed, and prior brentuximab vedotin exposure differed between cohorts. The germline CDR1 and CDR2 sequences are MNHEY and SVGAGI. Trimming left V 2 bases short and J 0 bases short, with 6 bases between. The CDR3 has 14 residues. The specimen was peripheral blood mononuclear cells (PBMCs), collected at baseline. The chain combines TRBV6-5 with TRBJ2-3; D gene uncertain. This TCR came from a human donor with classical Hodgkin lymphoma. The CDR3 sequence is CASSYVSSTDTQYF. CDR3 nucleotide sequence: TGTGCCAGCAGTTACGTTTCTAGCACAGATACGCAGTATTTT.